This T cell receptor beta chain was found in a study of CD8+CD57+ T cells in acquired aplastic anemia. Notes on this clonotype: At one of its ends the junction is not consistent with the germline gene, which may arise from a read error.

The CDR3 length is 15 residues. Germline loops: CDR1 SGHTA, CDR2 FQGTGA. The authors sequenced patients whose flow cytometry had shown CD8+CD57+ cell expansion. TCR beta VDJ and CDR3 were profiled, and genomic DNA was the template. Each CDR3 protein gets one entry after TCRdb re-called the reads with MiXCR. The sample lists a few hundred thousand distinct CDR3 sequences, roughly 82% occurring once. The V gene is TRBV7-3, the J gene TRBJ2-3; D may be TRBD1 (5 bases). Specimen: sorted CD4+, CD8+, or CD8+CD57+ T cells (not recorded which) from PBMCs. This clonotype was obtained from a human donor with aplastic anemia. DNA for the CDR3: TGTGTCAGCAGCCCACAGGCAGTGGAATCAACCACGCCATATTTT. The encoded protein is CVSSPQAVESTTPYF. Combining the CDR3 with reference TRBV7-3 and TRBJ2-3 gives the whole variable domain GAGVSQTPSNKVTEKGKYVELRCDPISGHTALYWYRQSLGQGPEFLIYFQGTGAADDSGLPNDRFFAVRPEGSVSTLKIQRTERGDSAVYLCVSSPQAVESTTPYFGPGTRLTVL.